This T cell receptor (beta chain) was sequenced during a study of cytomegalovirus exposure and HLA in healthy donors. Primers: 60 Vbeta forward and 13 Jbeta reverse. The assay was immunoSEQ multiplex PCR, and TCRdb's table has in-frame clones only and misses some. The table lists 200,000 to 250,000 clones, roughly 80% of them singletons. The germline CDR1 and CDR2 sequences are MDHEN and SYDVKM. The CDR3 length is 17 residues. V was pared by 2 bases and J by 2 bases, with 18 bases between. The chain links TRBV28 to TRBJ1-2; maybe TRBD1 (5 bases). The sample comprised PBMCs. The clonotype comes from a man aged 25 to 40 in good health and CMV-seronegative. The CDR3 DNA reads as TGTGCCAGCAGTTTACCCCCGCCCTTGGGGCAAAACTATGGCTACACCTTC. It translates to CASSLPPPLGQNYGYTF.